Each of the 22 T cell receptor beta chains below was sequenced from the same sample in a study of T-cell memory formation after mild COVID-19. TCRdb passed the 5' RACE reads through MiXCR, listing each CDR3 protein once. The profile covers about 100,000 distinct CDR3 sequences, with 18% appearing a single time and approximately 5.5% taken by the ten largest. Sample: PBMCs or a T cell subset sorted from them (not recorded which). The origin of the receptors is a man aged 18 to 30 who had mild COVID-19 (a few samples of this study predate the infection). Cell type and time point are not known.

The sample holds a few counts of this clonotype. This chain links TRBV12-3 or TRBV12-4 with TRBJ2-4; 7 bases line up with TRBD2. This CDR3 comprises 13 residues. Unmatched junction bases numbered 3, after V lost 2 bases and J lost 8 bases. As DNA, the CDR3 is TGTGCCAGCAGTTTACGGGCGGGGGACATTCAGTACTTC. It yields the protein CASSLRAGDIQYF.

J is TRBJ1-2 and V is TRBV7-9; D unclear. Germline V lookup: CDR1 SEHNR, CDR2 FQNEAQ (reference sequence). V was shortened by 2 bases and J by 4 bases, with 8 bases between the two germline ends. The CDR3 runs to 13 residues. The CDR3 loop is CASSLTAIYGYTF. CDR3 DNA sequence: TGTGCCAGCAGCTTAACCGCGATCTATGGCTACACCTTC.

This clonotype was counted only a few times. CDR3 nucleotide sequence: TGCGCCAGCAGCTTGGAAGACAGGGTCGGGGATACGCAGTATTTT. It specifies CASSLEDRVGDTQYF. The chain carries TRBV5-1 and TRBJ2-3, with 7 bases aligning to TRBD1. V shed 0 bases and J 6 bases; nucleotides not matched to a gene: 7. This CDR3 region has 15 residues. CDR1 and CDR2 (germline): SGHRS, YFSETQ.

The chain employs TRBV7-6 and TRBJ1-1; no definite D call. V was cut by 7 bases and J by 1 base, with 22 bases left in between. Germline loops: CDR1 SGHVS, CDR2 FNYEAQ. This CDR3 has 17 residues. CDR3 residues: CASITIAQGPRNTEAFF. The CDR3 DNA is TGTGCCAGCATCACGATCGCTCAAGGCCCTAGGAACACTGAAGCTTTCTTT.

This clonotype has just a few counts. The genes are TRBV5-1 and TRBJ2-3; D is uncertain. Germline V gene sequence: CDR1 SGHRS, CDR2 YFSETQ. The CDR3 is made up of 12 amino acids. V lost 0 bases to trimming and J lost 5 bases, with 4 bases between them. The CDR3 DNA is TGCGCCAGCAGCTTGGAGAGAGATACGCAGTATTTT. Its protein product is CASSLERDTQYF.

V and J are TRBV6-1 and TRBJ1-5, with D possibly being TRBD1 (6 bases). The ends were cut back, 0 bases at V and 6 bases at J, with 6 bases in the middle. The V gene's germline CDR1 is MNHNS and CDR2 SASEGT. This CDR3 has 13 residues. For the CDR3, the DNA is TGTGCCAGCAGTGAAGCGGGGGCTCAGCCCCAGCATTTT. This gives the protein CASSEAGAQPQHF.

The CDR3 here is CASIKGAGAFTDTQYF. CDR3 sequence (DNA): TGCGCCTCGATTAAAGGCGCGGGGGCTTTCACAGATACGCAGTATTTT. The J gene is TRBJ2-3, the V gene TRBV5-1; D is possibly TRBD2 (7 bases). The CDR3 runs 16 residues. V was clipped by 10 bases and J by 2 bases, with 23 bases between them. Germline V gives CDR1 SGHRS, CDR2 YFSETQ.

The sample holds a few counts of this clonotype. The chain carries TRBV12-3 or TRBV12-4 and TRBJ2-5; 8 nucleotides align to TRBD1. The CDR3 has 14 amino acids. Germline trimming cut 6 bases from V and 0 bases from J; bases unmatched to any gene: 3. The CDR3 protein is CASREQGDQETQYF. The DNA for the CDR3 is TGTGCCAGCAGGGAACAGGGGGACCAAGAGACCCAGTACTTC.

The chain combines TRBV7-2 with TRBJ2-1; the match to TRBD2 covers 7 bases. Germline V lookup: CDR1 SGHTA, CDR2 FQGNSA. The CDR3 runs to 15 residues. Unmatched junction bases numbered 8, after V lost 1 base and J lost 8 bases. The CDR3 here is CASSLGSGGGDEQFF. CDR3 sequence (DNA): TGTGCCAGCAGCTTAGGGTCAGGCGGGGGTGATGAGCAGTTCTTC.

The table lists this clonotype with a few counts. V gene TRBV12-3 or TRBV12-4 combines with J gene TRBJ2-4, with D hard to call. Trimming took off 1 base at V and 3 bases at J, with 13 bases between the two ends. CDR3 size: 16 residues. This chain's CDR3 is CASSLEMVSNKNIQYF. The CDR3 nucleotides are TGTGCCAGCAGTTTAGAGATGGTCAGTAACAAAAACATTCAGTACTTC.

The V and J genes are TRBV7-8 and TRBJ1-4; D possibly corresponds to TRBD1 (5 bases). CDR3 length: 15 residues. Trimming stripped 5 bases from V and 8 bases from J, with 18 bases between. CDR1 is SGHVS and CDR2 is FQNEAQ in the germline V gene. The CDR3 coding sequence is TGTGCCAGCAGCGGACAAACAAGGGTAGGAGAAAAACTGTTTTTT. Translated: CASSGQTRVGEKLFF.

This clonotype came up many times. This chain links TRBV5-1 with TRBJ1-1, with a weak D call TRBD1 (5 bases). CDR1 and CDR2 from the germline V gene are SGHRS and YFSETQ. The CDR3 extends over 13 amino acids. V was trimmed by 3 bases and J by 2 bases, leaving 8 bases between them. Here the CDR3 reads CASSWGGNTEAFF. CDR3 DNA sequence: TGCGCCAGCAGCTGGGGGGGAAACACTGAAGCTTTCTTT.

The gene calls are TRBV7-2 and TRBJ2-5, with 7 bases that match TRBD1. Germline V CDR1 and CDR2: SGHTA, FQGNSA. This CDR3 comprises 15 residues. Unmatched junction bases numbered 7, after V lost 4 bases and J lost 2 bases. The CDR3 bases are TGTGCCAGCAGCTCCCAACCGGGACAGCAAGAGACCCAGTACTTC. It specifies CASSSQPGQQETQYF.

This clonotype has at least ten counts. The J gene is TRBJ2-7, the V gene TRBV10-3, with D perhaps matching TRBD2 (6 bases). V lost 10 bases, J lost 3 bases, and 10 bases lay in between. Germline CDR1 and CDR2: ENHRY and SYGVKD. The CDR3 totals 11 residues. The CDR3 nucleotides are TGTGCCACGAGGGACTTCTACGAGCAGTACGTC. This gives the protein CATRDFYEQYV.

This clonotype has just a few counts. The chain is built from TRBV18 and TRBJ2-6; the D gene is possibly TRBD1 (6 bases). V was cut by 3 bases and J by 1 base, with 13 bases left in between. Looked up from germline, CDR1 is KGHSH and CDR2 is LQKENI. The CDR3 contains 17 residues. CDR3 protein: CASSPEQGRSGANVLTF. DNA for the CDR3: TGTGCCAGCTCACCGGAGCAGGGGCGATCTGGGGCCAACGTCCTGACTTTC.

This chain uses TRBV29-1 with TRBJ2-3; D possibly uses TRBD1 or TRBD2 (5 bases each). With 2 bases removed from V and 2 bases from J, the gap between germline ends came to 11 bases. This CDR3 has 14 residues. Germline CDR1 is SQVTM and CDR2 is ANQGSEA. The CDR3 loop is CSVEFGAATDTQYF. CDR3 in DNA: TGCAGCGTTGAATTCGGGGCCGCCACAGATACGCAGTATTTT.

This clonotype appeared a few times. The chain recombines TRBV12-3 or TRBV12-4 with TRBJ1-5, with 9 bases identical to TRBD1. The J segment lost 2 bases and the V segment lost 6 bases, leaving 5 bases of the junction unmatched. The CDR3 runs 15 residues. CDR3 nucleotide sequence: TGTGCCAGCAGCCAGACAGGGGGGGGCAATCAGCCCCAGCATTTT. Its translation: CASSQTGGGNQPQHF.

This clonotype was seen a handful of times. The chain links TRBV19 to TRBJ2-7; 9 bases are a match to TRBD1. The trim removed 6 bases at V and 5 bases at J, leaving 8 bases unmatched. This CDR3 spans 14 amino acids. Germline CDR1 is LNHDA and CDR2 is SQIVND (reference sequence). CDR3 sequence reads: CASRPGQGNDEQYF. CDR3 nucleotide sequence: TGTGCCAGTAGGCCGGGACAGGGCAATGACGAGCAGTACTTC. Filled out from reference TRBV19 and TRBJ2-7, the complete variable domain reads DGGITQSPKYLFRKEGQNVTLSCEQNLNHDAMYWYRQDPGQGLRLIYYSQIVNDFQKGDIAEGYSVSREKKESFPLTVTSAQKNPTAFYLCASRPGQGNDEQYFGPGTRLTVT.

V and J are TRBV18 and TRBJ1-5; 7 bases map to TRBD1. The CDR3 is 14 amino acids. Germline trimming cut 4 bases from V and 3 bases from J; bases unmatched to any gene: 3. Germline-derived CDR1 and CDR2 are KGHSH and LQKENI. For the CDR3, the DNA is TGTGCCAGCTCACTGACAGGGACCAATCAGCCCCAGCATTTT. Protein: CASSLTGTNQPQHF.

This clonotype was seen more than once but under ten times. The chain has TRBV12-3 or TRBV12-4 and TRBJ2-3; D is unresolved. The CDR3 is 12 amino acids. V was trimmed by 8 bases and J by 6 bases, leaving 12 bases between them. The CDR3 sequence: CASRNVADTQYF. CDR3 coding DNA: TGTGCCAGCCGAAACGTGGCGGATACGCAGTATTTT.

This clonotype was counted a few times. The chain employs TRBV7-9 and TRBJ2-2; D unclear. The CDR3 extends over 12 amino acids. CDR1 is SEHNR and CDR2 is FQNEAQ in the germline V gene (reference sequence). With 5 bases removed from V and 3 bases from J, the gap between germline ends came to 4 bases. CDR3 DNA sequence: TGTGCCAGCAGCATACACACCGGGGAGCTGTTTTTT. It translates to CASSIHTGELFF.

This CDR3 reads CASSSSGGAPDTQYF. In DNA form, the CDR3 reads TGTGCCAGCAGCTCTAGCGGGGGGGCCCCAGATACGCAGTATTTT. The chain recombines TRBV7-2 with TRBJ2-3; 12 bases align to TRBD2. The CDR3 covers 15 residues. CDR1 and CDR2 from the germline V gene are SGHTA and FQGNSA. V gave up 4 bases and J gave up 4 bases; unmatched junction bases: 3.